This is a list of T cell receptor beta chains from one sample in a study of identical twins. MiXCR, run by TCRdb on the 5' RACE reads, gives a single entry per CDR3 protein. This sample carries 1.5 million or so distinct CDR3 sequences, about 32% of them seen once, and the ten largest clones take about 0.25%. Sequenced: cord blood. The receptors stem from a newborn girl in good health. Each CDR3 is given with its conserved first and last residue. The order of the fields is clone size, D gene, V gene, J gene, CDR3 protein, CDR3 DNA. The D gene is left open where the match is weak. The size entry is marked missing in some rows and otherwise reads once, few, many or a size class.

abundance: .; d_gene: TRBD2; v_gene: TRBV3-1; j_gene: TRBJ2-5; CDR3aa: CASSQDLGLAGQETQYF; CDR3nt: TGTGCCAGCAGCCAAGATCTTGGGCTAGCGGGTCAAGAGACCCAGTACTTC
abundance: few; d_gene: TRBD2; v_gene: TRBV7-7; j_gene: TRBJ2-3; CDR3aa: CASSSGLAGGGDTQYF; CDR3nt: TGTGCTAGCAGCTCGGGACTAGCGGGAGGAGGAGATACGCAGTATTTT
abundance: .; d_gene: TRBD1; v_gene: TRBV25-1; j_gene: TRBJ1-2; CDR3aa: CASSPYDRVSGYTF; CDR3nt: TGTGCCAGCAGCCCATATGACAGGGTCAGTGGCTACACCTTC
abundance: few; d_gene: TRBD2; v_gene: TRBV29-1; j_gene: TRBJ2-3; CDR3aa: CSVRAGTSGTDTQYF; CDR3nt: TGCAGCGTGAGGGCGGGGACTAGCGGCACAGATACGCAGTATTTT
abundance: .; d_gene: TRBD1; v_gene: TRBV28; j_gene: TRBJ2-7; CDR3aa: CASRTPRQGAYEQYF; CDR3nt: TGTGCCAGCCGGACTCCTCGACAGGGCGCGTACGAGCAGTACTTC
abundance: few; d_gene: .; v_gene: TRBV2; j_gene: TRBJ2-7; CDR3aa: CASTRDLTYEQYF; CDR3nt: TGTGCCAGCACCCGGGACCTTACCTACGAGCAGTACTTC
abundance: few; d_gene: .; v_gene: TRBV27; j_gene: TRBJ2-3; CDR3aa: CASSLRDSVVRDTQYF; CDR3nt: TGTGCCAGCAGTTTAAGGGATTCGGTCGTTCGGGATACGCAGTATTTT
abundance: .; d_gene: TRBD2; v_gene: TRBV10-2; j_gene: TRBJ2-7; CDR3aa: CASSVTSGYNEQYF; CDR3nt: TGCGCCAGCAGTGTAACTAGCGGGTACAATGAGCAGTACTTC
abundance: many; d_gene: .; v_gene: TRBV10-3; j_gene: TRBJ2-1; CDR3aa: CAISLGQSDYNEQFF; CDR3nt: TGTGCCATCAGCCTTGGACAGAGCGATTACAATGAGCAGTTCTTC
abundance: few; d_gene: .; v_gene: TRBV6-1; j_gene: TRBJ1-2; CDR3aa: CATIPLRLAGYTF; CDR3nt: TGTGCCACCATCCCCCTGCGGCTTGCTGGCTACACCTTC
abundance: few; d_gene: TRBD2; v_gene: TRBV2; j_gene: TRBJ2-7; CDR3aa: CASSERTSGEYEQYF; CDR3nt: TGTGCCAGCAGCGAAAGGACTAGCGGGGAGTACGAGCAGTACTTC
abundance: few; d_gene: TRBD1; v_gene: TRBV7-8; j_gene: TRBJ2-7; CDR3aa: CASTGTGLVNEQYF; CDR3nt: TGTGCCAGCACGGGGACAGGGCTCGTTAACGAGCAGTACTTC
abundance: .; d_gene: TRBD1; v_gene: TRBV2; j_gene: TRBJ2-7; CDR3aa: CASNWNRDRRRDEQYF; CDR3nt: TGTGCCAGCAATTGGAACCGGGACAGGAGACGTGACGAGCAGTACTTC
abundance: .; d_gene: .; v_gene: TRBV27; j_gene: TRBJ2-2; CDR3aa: CASSYYGTYNTGELFF; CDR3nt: TGTGCCAGCAGTTATTACGGGACCTATAACACCGGGGAGCTGTTTTTT
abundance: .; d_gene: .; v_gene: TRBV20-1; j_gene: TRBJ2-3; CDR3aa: CSAPGKTDTQYF; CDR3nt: TGCAGTGCCCCGGGGAAGACAGATACGCAGTATTTT
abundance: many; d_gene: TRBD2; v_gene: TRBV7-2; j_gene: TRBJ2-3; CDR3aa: CASSLRTSGPQYF; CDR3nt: TGTGCCAGCAGCTTAAGGACTAGCGGACCGCAGTATTTT
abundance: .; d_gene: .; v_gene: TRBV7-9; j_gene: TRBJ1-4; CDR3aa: CASSLHPEGANEKLFF; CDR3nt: TGTGCCAGCAGCTTACATCCGGAAGGTGCTAATGAAAAACTGTTTTTT
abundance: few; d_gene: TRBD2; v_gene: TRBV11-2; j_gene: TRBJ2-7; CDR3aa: CASIRLAGGLHEQYF; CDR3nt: TGTGCCAGCATCAGACTAGCGGGAGGTCTCCACGAGCAGTACTTC
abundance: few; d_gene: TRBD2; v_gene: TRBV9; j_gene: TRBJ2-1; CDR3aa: CASSSTRREGHEQFF; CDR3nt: TGTGCCAGCAGCTCAACGAGGCGGGAGGGTCATGAGCAGTTCTTC
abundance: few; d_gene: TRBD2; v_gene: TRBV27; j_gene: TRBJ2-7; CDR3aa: CASSTRTSGRHEQYF; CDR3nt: TGTGCCAGCAGTACCAGGACTAGCGGGAGGCACGAGCAGTACTTC
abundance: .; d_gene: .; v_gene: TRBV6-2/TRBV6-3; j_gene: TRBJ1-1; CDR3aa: CASSATGPNTEAFF; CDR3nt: TGTGCCAGCAGTGCCACCGGACCGAACACTGAAGCTTTCTTT
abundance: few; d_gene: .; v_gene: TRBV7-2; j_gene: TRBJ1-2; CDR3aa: CASSLRLGDNYGYTF; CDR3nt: TGTGCCAGCAGCTTAAGGCTAGGGGATAACTATGGCTACACCTTC
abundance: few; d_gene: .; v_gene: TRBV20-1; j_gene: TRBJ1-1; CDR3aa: CSARDPLWGMEAFF; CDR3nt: TGCAGTGCTAGAGATCCCTTATGGGGCATGGAAGCTTTCTTT
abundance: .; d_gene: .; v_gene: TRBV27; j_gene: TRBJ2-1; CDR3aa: CASSWRQAANEQFF; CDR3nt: TGTGCCAGCAGTTGGAGACAGGCGGCGAATGAGCAGTTCTTC
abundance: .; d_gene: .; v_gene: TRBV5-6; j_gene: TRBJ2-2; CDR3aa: CASSRAARTGELFF; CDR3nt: TGTGCCAGCAGTCGAGCGGCTCGGACCGGGGAGCTGTTTTTT
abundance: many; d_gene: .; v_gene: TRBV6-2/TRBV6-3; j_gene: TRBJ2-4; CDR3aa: CASSSNRVAKNIQYF; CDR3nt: TGTGCCAGCAGCTCCAACAGGGTAGCCAAAAACATTCAGTACTTC
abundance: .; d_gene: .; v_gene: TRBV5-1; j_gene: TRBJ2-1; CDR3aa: CASSLAIGNDEQFF; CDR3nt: TGCGCCAGCAGCTTGGCCATCGGAAACGATGAGCAGTTCTTC
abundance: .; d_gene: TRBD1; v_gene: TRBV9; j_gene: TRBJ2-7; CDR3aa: CASSGRTGQGTEQYF; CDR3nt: TGTGCCAGCAGCGGGCGCACGGGACAGGGTACCGAGCAGTACTTC
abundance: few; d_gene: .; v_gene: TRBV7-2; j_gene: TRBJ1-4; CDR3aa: CASSLARHKNEKLFF; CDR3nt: TGTGCCAGCAGCTTAGCGCGGCACAAAAATGAAAAACTGTTTTTT
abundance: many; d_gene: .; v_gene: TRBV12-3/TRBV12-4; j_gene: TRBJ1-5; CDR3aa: CASSFGRGQPQHF; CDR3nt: TGTGCCAGCAGTTTCGGTCGGGGTCAGCCCCAGCATTTT
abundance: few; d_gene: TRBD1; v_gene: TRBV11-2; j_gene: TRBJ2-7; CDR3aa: CASSSNRDREYF; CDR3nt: TGTGCCAGCAGCTCGAACCGGGACAGGGAGTACTTC
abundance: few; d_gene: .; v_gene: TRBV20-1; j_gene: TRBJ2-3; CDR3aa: CSERTSTDTQYF; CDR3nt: TGCAGTGAGCGGACTAGCACAGATACGCAGTATTTT
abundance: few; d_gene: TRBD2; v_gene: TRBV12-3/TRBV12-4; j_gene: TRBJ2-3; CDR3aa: CASRQLATSTDTQYF; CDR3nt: TGTGCCAGCAGGCAACTAGCGACGAGCACAGATACGCAGTATTTT
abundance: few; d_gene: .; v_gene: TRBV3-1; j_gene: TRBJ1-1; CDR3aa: CASSHTDRQGEAFF; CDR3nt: TGTGCCAGCAGCCATACCGACAGGCAGGGTGAAGCTTTCTTT
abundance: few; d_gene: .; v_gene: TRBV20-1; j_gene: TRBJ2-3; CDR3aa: CSAPRHSADTQYF; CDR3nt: TGCAGTGCTCCTAGACACTCCGCAGATACGCAGTATTTT
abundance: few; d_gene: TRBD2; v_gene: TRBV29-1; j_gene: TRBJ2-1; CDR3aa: CSVSLAGGTPLYNEQFF; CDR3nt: TGCAGCGTTTCCTTAGCGGGGGGGACCCCTTTATACAATGAGCAGTTCTTC
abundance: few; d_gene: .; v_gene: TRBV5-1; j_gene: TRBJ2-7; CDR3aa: CASSLGDKIYEQYF; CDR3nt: TGCGCCAGCAGCTTGGGGGACAAGATCTACGAGCAGTACTTC
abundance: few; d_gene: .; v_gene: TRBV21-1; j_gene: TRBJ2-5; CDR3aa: CASSKGEGFRETQYF; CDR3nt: TGTGCCAGCAGCAAAGGGGAGGGATTTCGGGAGACCCAGTACTTC
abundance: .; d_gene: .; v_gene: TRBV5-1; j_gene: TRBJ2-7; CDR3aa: CASSLEPYSYEQYF; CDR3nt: TGCGCCAGCAGCTTGGAGCCGTACTCCTACGAGCAGTACTTC
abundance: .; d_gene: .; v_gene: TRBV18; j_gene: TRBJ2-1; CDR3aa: CASSPLQGRNEQFF; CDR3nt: TGTGCCAGCTCACCACTTCAGGGTCGGAATGAGCAGTTCTTC
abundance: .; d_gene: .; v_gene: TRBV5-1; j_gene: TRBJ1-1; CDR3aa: CASSLVRKGSEAFF; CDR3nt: TGCGCCAGCAGCTTGGTTCGAAAGGGCTCTGAAGCTTTCTTT
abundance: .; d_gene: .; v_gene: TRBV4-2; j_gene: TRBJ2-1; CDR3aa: CASSRMELGRLVLAYNEQFF; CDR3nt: TGTGCCAGCAGCCGAATGGAATTGGGCCGCTTAGTGCTCGCCTACAATGAGCAGTTCTTC
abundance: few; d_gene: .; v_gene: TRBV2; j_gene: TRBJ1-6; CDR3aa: CASSDMSPLHF; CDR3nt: TGTGCCAGCAGTGATATGTCACCCCTCCACTTT
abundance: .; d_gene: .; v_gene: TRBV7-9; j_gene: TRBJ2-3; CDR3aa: CASRVLGGTDTQYF; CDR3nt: TGTGCCAGCAGGGTTCTAGGGGGGACAGATACGCAGTATTTT
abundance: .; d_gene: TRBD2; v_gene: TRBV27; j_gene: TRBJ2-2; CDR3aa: CASSPLRLAVGELFF; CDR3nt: TGTGCCAGCAGTCCTTTGAGACTAGCGGTGGGGGAGCTGTTTTTT
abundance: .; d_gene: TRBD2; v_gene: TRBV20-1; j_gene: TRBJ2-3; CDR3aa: CSAPPGLAGDTQYF; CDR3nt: TGCAGTGCTCCACCGGGACTAGCGGGAGATACGCAGTATTTT
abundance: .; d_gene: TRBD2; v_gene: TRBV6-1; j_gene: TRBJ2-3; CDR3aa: CASLAGGITDTRYF; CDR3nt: TGTGCCAGTTTAGCGGGAGGGATCACAGATACGCGGTATTTT
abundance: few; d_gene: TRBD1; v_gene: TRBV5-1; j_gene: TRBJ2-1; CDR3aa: CASSLDGQGRDNEQFF; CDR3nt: TGCGCCAGCAGCTTGGACGGACAGGGGAGGGACAATGAGCAGTTCTTC
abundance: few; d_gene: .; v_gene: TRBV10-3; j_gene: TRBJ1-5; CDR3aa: CAISESRGDNQPQHF; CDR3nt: TGTGCCATCAGTGAGTCGCGGGGGGACAATCAGCCCCAGCATTTT
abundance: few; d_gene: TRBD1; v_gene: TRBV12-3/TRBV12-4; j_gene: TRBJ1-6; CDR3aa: CASSPRTGRGNSPLHF; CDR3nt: TGTGCCAGCAGTCCCCGGACAGGTCGCGGTAATTCACCCCTCCACTTT
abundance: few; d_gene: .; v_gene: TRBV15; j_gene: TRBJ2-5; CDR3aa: CATSRGGEWETQYF; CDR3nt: TGTGCCACCAGCAGAGGCGGGGAATGGGAGACCCAGTACTTC